This T cell receptor (beta chain) was documented in a study of response to subunit inactivated influenza vaccine. TCRdb re-called the RT-PCR reads with MiXCR, one entry per CDR3 protein. The sample lists roughly 500,000 distinct CDR3 sequences; less than 30% were seen once. General study findings and limits: A suggestion made by the authors is that each seasonal influenza vaccination recruits few new T cells.

There are 15 residues in the CDR3. Trimming pared 1 base from V and 4 bases from J, leaving 13 bases between. As regards this clonotype: The target antigen is unknown.

The chain combines TRBV12-3 or TRBV12-4 with TRBJ1-1; maybe TRBD1 (6 bases). The source material was CD4+ T cells sorted from PBMCs, sampled about 5 days after vaccination. The TCR was taken from a man aged 50 to 59 who received an inactivated influenza vaccine. CDR3 sequence (DNA): TGTGCCAGCAGTTTAGAGCAGGGGCTAGGCACTGAAGCTTTCTTT. Amino acid sequence: CASSLEQGLGTEAFF.